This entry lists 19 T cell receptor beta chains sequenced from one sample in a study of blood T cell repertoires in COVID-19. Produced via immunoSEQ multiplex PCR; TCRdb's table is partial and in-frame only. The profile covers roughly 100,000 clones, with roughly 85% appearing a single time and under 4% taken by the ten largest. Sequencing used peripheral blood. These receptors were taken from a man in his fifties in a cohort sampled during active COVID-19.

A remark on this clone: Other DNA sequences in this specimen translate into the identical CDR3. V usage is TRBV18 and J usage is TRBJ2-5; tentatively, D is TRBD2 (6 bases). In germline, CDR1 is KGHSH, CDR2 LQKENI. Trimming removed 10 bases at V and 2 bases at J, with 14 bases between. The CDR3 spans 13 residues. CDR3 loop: CATTTGSQETQYF. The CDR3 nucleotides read TGTGCCACCACGACCGGGAGTCAAGAGACCCAGTACTTC.

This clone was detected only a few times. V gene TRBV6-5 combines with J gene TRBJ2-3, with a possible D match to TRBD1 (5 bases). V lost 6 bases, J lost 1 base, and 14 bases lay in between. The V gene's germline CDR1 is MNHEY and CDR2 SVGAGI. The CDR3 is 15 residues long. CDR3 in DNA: TGTGCCAGCAGCAACCTAGGGGTAGGCACAGATACGCAGTATTTT. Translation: CASSNLGVGTDTQYF.

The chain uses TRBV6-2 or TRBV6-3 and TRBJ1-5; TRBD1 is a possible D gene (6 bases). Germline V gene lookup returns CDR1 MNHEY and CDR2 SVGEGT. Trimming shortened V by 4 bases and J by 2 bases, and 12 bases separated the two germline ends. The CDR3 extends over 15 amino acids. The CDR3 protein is CASSWGGAGNQPQHF. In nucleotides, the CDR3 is TGTGCCAGCAGTTGGGGGGGCGCGGGCAATCAGCCCCAGCATTTT.

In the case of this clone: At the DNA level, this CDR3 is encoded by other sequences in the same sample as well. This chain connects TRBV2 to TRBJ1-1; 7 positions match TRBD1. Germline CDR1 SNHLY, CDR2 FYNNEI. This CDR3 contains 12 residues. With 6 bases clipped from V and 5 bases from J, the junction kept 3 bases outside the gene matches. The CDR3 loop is CASRGGGTEAFF. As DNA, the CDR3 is TGTGCCAGCAGAGGGGGCGGGACTGAAGCTTTCTTT.

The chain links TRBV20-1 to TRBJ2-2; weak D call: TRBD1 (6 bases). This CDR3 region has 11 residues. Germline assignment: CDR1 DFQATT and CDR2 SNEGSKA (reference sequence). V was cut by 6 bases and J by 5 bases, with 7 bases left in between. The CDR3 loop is CSARGTGELFF. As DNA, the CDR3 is TGCAGTGCCAGGGGTACCGGGGAGCTGTTTTTT.

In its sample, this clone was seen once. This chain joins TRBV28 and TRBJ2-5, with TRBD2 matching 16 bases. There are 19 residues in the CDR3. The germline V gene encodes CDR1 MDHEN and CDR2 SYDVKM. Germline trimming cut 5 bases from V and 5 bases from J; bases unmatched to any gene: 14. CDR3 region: CASSPSSPGLAGGRETQYF. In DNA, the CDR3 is TGTGCCAGCAGTCCATCATCCCCGGGACTAGCGGGGGGGCGGGAGACCCAGTACTTC.

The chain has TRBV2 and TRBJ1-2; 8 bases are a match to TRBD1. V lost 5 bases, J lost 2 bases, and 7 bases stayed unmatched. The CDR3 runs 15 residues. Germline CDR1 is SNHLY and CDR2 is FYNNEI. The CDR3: CASSFRQGLNYGYTF. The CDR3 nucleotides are TGTGCCAGCAGTTTTAGACAGGGGCTAAACTATGGCTACACCTTC.

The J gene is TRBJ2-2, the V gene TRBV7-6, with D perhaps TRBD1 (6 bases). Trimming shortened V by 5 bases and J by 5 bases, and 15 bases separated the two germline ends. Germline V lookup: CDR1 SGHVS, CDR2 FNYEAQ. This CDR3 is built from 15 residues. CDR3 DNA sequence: TGTGCCAGCAGCCCGACTCCAGGGGAAACCGGGGAGCTGTTTTTT. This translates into CASSPTPGETGELFF.

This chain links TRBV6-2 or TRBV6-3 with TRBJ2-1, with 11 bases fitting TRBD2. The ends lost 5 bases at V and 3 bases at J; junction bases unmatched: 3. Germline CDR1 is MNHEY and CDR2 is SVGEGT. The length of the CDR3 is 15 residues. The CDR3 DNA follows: TGTGCCAGCAGTATCCTAGCGGGGGGCTACAATGAGCAGTTCTTC. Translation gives CASSILAGGYNEQFF.

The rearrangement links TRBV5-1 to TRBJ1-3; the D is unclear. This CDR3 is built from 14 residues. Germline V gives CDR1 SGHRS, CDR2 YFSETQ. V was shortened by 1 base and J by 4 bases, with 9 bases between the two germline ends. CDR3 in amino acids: CASSLPGEGNTIYF. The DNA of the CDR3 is TGCGCCAGCAGCTTGCCTGGAGAGGGAAACACCATATATTTT.

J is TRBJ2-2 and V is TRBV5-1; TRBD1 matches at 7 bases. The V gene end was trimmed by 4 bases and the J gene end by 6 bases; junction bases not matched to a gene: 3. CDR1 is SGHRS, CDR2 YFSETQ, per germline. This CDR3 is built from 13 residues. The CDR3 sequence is CASSETGSGELFF. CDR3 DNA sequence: TGCGCCAGCAGCGAGACAGGGTCCGGGGAGCTGTTTTTT.

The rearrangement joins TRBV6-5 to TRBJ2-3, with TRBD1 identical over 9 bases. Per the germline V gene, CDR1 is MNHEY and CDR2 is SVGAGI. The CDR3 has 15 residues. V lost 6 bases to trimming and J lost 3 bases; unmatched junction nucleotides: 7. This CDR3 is CASSPRDRATDTQYF. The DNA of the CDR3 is TGTGCCAGCAGCCCCCGGGACAGGGCGACAGATACGCAGTATTTT.

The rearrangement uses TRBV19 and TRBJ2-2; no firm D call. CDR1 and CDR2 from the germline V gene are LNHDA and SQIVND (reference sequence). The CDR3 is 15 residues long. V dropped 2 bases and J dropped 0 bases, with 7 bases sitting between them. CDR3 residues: CASSIFSSNTGELFF. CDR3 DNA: TGTGCCAGTAGTATATTCAGTTCGAACACCGGGGAGCTGTTTTTT.

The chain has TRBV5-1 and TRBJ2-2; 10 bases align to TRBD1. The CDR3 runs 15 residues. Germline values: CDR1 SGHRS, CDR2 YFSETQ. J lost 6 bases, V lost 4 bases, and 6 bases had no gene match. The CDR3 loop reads CASSGGTGVAGELFF. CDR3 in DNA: TGCGCCAGCAGCGGAGGGACAGGGGTGGCCGGGGAGCTGTTTTTT.

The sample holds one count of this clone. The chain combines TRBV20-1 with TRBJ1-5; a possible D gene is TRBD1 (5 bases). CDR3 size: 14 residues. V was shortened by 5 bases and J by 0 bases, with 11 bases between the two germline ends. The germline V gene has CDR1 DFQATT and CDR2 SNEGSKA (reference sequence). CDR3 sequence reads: CSARAGVSNQPQHF. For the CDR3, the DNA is TGCAGTGCTCGTGCGGGGGTTAGCAATCAGCCCCAGCATTTT.

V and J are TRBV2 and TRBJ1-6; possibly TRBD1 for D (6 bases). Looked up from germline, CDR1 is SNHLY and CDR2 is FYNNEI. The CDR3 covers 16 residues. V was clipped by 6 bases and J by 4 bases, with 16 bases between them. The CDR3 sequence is CASRIGGARYNSPLHF. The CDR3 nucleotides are TGTGCCAGCAGGATCGGGGGGGCGCGTTATAATTCACCCCTCCACTTT.

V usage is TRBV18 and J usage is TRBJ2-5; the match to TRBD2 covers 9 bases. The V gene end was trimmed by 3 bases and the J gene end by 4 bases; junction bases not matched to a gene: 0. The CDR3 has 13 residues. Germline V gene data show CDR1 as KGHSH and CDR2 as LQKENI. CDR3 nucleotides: TGTGCCAGCTCACCTAGCGGGGGAGAGACCCAGTACTTC. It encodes CASSPSGGETQYF.

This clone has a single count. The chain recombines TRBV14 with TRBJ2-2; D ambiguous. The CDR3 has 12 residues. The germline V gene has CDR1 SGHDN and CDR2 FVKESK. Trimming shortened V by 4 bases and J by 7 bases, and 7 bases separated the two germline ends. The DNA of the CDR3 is TGTGCCAGCAGCCTTGGAGTCGGGGAGCTGTTTTTT. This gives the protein CASSLGVGELFF.

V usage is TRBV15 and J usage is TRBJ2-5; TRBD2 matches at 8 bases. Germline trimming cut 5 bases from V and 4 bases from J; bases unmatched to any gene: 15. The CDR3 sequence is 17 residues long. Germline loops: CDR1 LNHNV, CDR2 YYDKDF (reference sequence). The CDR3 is CATSPGPGVAGIETQYF. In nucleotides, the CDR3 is TGTGCCACCAGCCCTGGGCCGGGGGTAGCGGGGATAGAGACCCAGTACTTC.